The clone carrying this T cell receptor beta chain showed up just a few times. Its antigen is not known. At one end, the junction sequence differs from germline, possibly due to a read error. Germline V gene sequence: CDR1 SGHNT, CDR2 YENEEA. There are 17 residues in the CDR3. This sample was included in a study of T cells in Graves' hyperthyroidism and ophthalmopathy. General study points: Researchers found most expanded thyroid clonotypes above 0.001 in blood as well. Using 13 V-J features, a model discriminated ophthalmopathy from stable hyperthyroidism.

The investigators amplified TCR beta CDR3 regions from RNA transcripts. TCR CDR3 underwent first-round RT-PCR with the HTBI primer set. MiXCR, applied by TCRdb to the multiplex PCR reads, yields one record per CDR3 protein. The data show 550,000 to 800,000 distinct CDR3 sequences, roughly 17% seen once. This receptor was identified in a man aged 18 to 35 with Graves' hyperthyroidism. The chain carries TRBV11-3 and TRBJ2-2; 9 bases are shared with TRBD1. The sequenced material came from blood. CDR3 region: CASSFRGQGPNTGELLF. As DNA, the CDR3 is TGTGCCAGCAGCTTCCGAGGACAGGGGCCGAACACCGGGGAGCTGCTTTTT.